These 30 T cell receptor beta chains share one sample of origin, sequenced in a study of neoadjuvant anti-PD-1 for oral cavity cancer. Clones were read by immunoSEQ multiplex PCR, and TCRdb kept only the in-frame ones, dropping some. The table shows more than 15,000 clones, with about 60% occurring only once. Source: PBMCs, taken before nivolumab (anti-PD-1) treatment. The receptor set was obtained from a person between 40 and 85 years old with oral cavity squamous cell carcinoma.

The J gene is TRBJ2-5, the V gene TRBV11-2, with 11 bases lining up with TRBD2. V gave up 1 base and J gave up 0 bases; unmatched junction bases: 4. The length of the CDR3 is 17 residues. Germline CDR1 SGHAT, CDR2 FQNNGV. In nucleotides, the CDR3 is TGTGCCAGCAGCTTAGGCCTAGCGGGGGGTTACCAAGAGACCCAGTACTTC. Residues: CASSLGLAGGYQETQYF.

The chain combines TRBV29-1 with TRBJ2-7, with no clear D. V shed 4 bases and J shed 7 bases, with 14 bases lying between them. CDR1 and CDR2 from the germline V gene are SQVTM and ANQGSEA. The CDR3 spans 12 residues. The DNA for the CDR3 is TGCAGCGTTGTGACCGACTTGTGGGAGCAGTACTTC. Translation: CSVVTDLWEQYF.

The V call is TRBV19, the J call TRBJ1-1; possibly TRBD1 for D (5 bases). Germline CDR1 LNHDA, CDR2 SQIVND (reference sequence). Trimming stripped 5 bases from V and 11 bases from J, with 21 bases between. The CDR3 covers 14 residues. The CDR3 coding sequence is TGTGCCAGTAGTCTCTTACCCAAACTGGAGGGGGCTTTCTTT. It codes for CASSLLPKLEGAFF.

The chain couples TRBV30 to TRBJ2-7; D could derive from TRBD1 or TRBD2 (5 bases each). The V gene's germline CDR1 is GTSNPN and CDR2 SVGIG (reference sequence). Trimming pared 2 bases from V and 8 bases from J, leaving 16 bases between. This CDR3 comprises 13 residues. The CDR3 protein is CAWSLGGGRQQYF. CDR3 in DNA: TGTGCCTGGAGTCTTGGTGGGGGACGACAGCAGTACTTC. The full variable domain, completed using reference TRBV30 and TRBJ2-7, is SQTIHQWPATLVQPVGSPLSLECTVEGTSNPNLYWYRQAAGRGLQLLFYSVGIGQISSEVPQNLSASRPQDRQFILSSKKLLLSDSGFYLCAWSLGGGRQQYFGPGTRLTVT.

This chain links TRBV2 with TRBJ1-4; D is possibly TRBD1 (5 bases). The germline CDR1 and CDR2 sequences are SNHLY and FYNNEI. The ends were cut back, 7 bases at V and 7 bases at J, with 19 bases in the middle. This CDR3 is 15 amino acids long. The CDR3 sequence is CASNGQGMGSEKLFF. The CDR3 DNA sequence: TGTGCCAGCAACGGGCAGGGAATGGGAAGTGAAAAACTGTTTTTT.

The chain employs TRBV4-1 and TRBJ2-2, with TRBD1 identical over 8 bases. Germline loops: CDR1 MGHRA, CDR2 YSYEKL. The CDR3 is 17 residues long. The junction had 8 bases not matched to a gene; V was cut back by 1 base and J by 4 bases. The CDR3 nucleotides are TGCGCCAGCAGCCAAGGGTGGGCAGGGGGCTTCACCGGGGAGCTGTTTTTT. Translating gives CASSQGWAGGFTGELFF.

A few counts support this clone. The chain links TRBV14 to TRBJ2-3; 9 bases map to TRBD2. V lost 4 bases, J lost 3 bases, and 8 bases stayed unmatched. There are 16 residues in the CDR3. Germline V gene sequence: CDR1 SGHDN, CDR2 FVKESK. This CDR3 reads CASSPLNAGGTDTQYF. In DNA, the CDR3 is TGTGCCAGCAGCCCACTGAACGCGGGAGGGACAGATACGCAGTATTTT.

J is TRBJ1-1 and V is TRBV11-2; TRBD1 might be the D (5 bases). The germline CDR1 and CDR2 sequences are SGHAT and FQNNGV. CDR3 length equals 13 residues. With 3 bases removed from V and 5 bases from J, the gap between germline ends came to 10 bases. The CDR3 coding sequence is TGTGCCAGCAGCTTCGGGGGGAGGACTGAAGCTTTCTTT. Its translation is CASSFGGRTEAFF.

As regards this clone: A junction boundary mismatches the germline segment, possibly from a read error. The V and J genes are TRBV29-1 and TRBJ1-4; the D gene is possibly TRBD1 (5 bases). Germline V gene sequence: CDR1 SQVTM, CDR2 ANQGSEA. This CDR3 region has 12 residues. CDR3 bases: TGCAGTGTTGGGGGGAATAATGAAAAACTGTTTTTT. Residues: CSVGGNNEKLFF.

The rearrangement links TRBV10-3 to TRBJ2-3, with D hard to call. In germline, CDR1 is ENHRY, CDR2 SYGVKD. The V and J ends lost 4 bases and 1 base respectively, with 6 bases between them. This CDR3 is 13 amino acids long. CDR3 coding DNA: TGTGCCATCAGTGTCGATCGCACAGATACGCAGTATTTT. Translated, it gives CAISVDRTDTQYF.

The genes are TRBV27 and TRBJ2-4, with D possibly being TRBD1 (6 bases). The CDR3 loop spans 16 amino acids. Germline loops: CDR1 MNHEY, CDR2 SMNVEV (reference sequence). Deletions cut 5 bases from V and 0 bases from J, with 14 bases between. In DNA, the CDR3 is TGTGCCAGCAGTGAACAGGGAGCTCTAGCCAAAAACATTCAGTACTTC. It is translated as CASSEQGALAKNIQYF.

The chain combines TRBV6-5 with TRBJ1-2; D is uncertain. V was cut by 3 bases and J by 4 bases, with 9 bases left in between. Germline-derived CDR1 and CDR2 are MNHEY and SVGAGI. There are 13 residues in the CDR3. The CDR3 spells CASSYPGGYGYTF. The CDR3 nucleotides read TGTGCCAGCAGTTATCCGGGTGGCTATGGCTACACCTTC.

This chain links TRBV7-9 with TRBJ1-2, with TRBD1 matching over 8 bases. The CDR3 runs to 13 residues. Germline CDR1 is SEHNR and CDR2 is FQNEAQ (reference sequence). V was pared by 4 bases and J by 5 bases, with 3 bases of the junction left unmatched. The DNA for the CDR3 is TGTGCCAGCAGCTCCTGGACAGGGTATGGCTACACCTTC. Translated, it gives CASSSWTGYGYTF.

The chain uses TRBV27 and TRBJ1-1; 7 bases map to TRBD1. Germline V gene sequence: CDR1 MNHEY, CDR2 SMNVEV (reference sequence). V gave up 6 bases and J gave up 2 bases; unmatched junction bases: 9. The CDR3 spans 15 residues. The CDR3 loop is CASSFRGQINTEAFF. The CDR3 nucleotides are TGTGCCAGCAGCTTTAGGGGGCAGATTAACACTGAAGCTTTCTTT.

This clone turned up a few times. The rearrangement links TRBV6-6 to TRBJ2-7; 11 bases match TRBD2. The junction had 8 bases not matched to a gene; V was cut back by 7 bases and J by 6 bases. Germline V gene data show CDR1 as MNHNY and CDR2 as SVGAGI (reference sequence). The CDR3 is 14 residues long. CDR3 DNA: TGTGCCAGCACCGTACTAGCGGGAGCACGCGAGCAGTACTTC. Residues: CASTVLAGAREQYF.

On this clone: One junction end disagrees with the germline gene, perhaps due to a read error. The chain employs TRBV14 and TRBJ1-1; D uncertain. CDR1 SGHDN and CDR2 FVKESK come from the germline V gene. CDR3 length equals 12 residues. The CDR3 loop reads CASSQDRVVGSF. DNA for the CDR3: TGTGCCAGCAGCCAAGATCGGGTGGTCGGGTCATTT. The variable domain in full, completed from reference TRBV14 and TRBJ1-1, reads EAGVTQFPSHSVIEKGQTVTLRCDPISGHDNLYWYRRVMGKEIKFLLHFVKESKQDESGMPNNRFLAERTGGTYSTLKVQPAELEDSGVYFCASSQDRVVGSFGQGTRLTVV.

V usage is TRBV9 and J usage is TRBJ2-7; no clear D. Trimming left V 3 bases short and J 0 bases short, with 13 bases between. Germline lookup yields CDR1 SGDLS and CDR2 YYNGEE. This CDR3 spans 15 amino acids. The CDR3, as DNA: TGTGCCAGCAGCGCGAACGCGGTAAGCTCCTACGAGCAGTACTTC. Its translation: CASSANAVSSYEQYF.

The chain employs TRBV11-2 and TRBJ1-5, with 8 bases aligning to TRBD1. Germline CDR1 is SGHAT and CDR2 is FQNNGV. This CDR3 has 16 residues. With V trimmed by 5 bases and J by 8 bases, 14 bases remained unmatched. As DNA, the CDR3 is TGTGCCAGCAGCCCAGCAGGACAGGGCCTGGGGGAGCCCCAGCATTTT. Translation gives CASSPAGQGLGEPQHF.

To note about this clone: Its ends do not fully match the called genes, so a read error is possible. The chain is built from TRBV6-6 and TRBJ1-1; maybe TRBD1 (6 bases). This CDR3 has 14 residues. CDR1 is MNHNY, CDR2 SVGAGI, per germline (reference sequence). CDR3 residues: CASSYGQGPTEAFF. The CDR3 DNA reads as TGTGCCAGTAGTTACGGGCAGGGGCCCACTGAAGCTTTCTTT.

This clone is classed as medium-sized. This chain uses TRBV2 with TRBJ2-1; 7 positions match TRBD1. The CDR3 totals 15 residues. CDR1 SNHLY and CDR2 FYNNEI come from the germline V gene. V lost 4 bases to trimming and J lost 9 bases; unmatched junction nucleotides: 12. The CDR3 spells CASSAGTVYPGEQFF. The CDR3, as DNA: TGTGCCAGCAGTGCCGGGACAGTTTATCCTGGTGAGCAGTTCTTC.

This sequence joins TRBV6-5 and TRBJ2-7, with D hard to call. Germline V gene lookup returns CDR1 MNHEY and CDR2 SVGAGI. The length of the CDR3 is 12 residues. Trimming took off 5 bases at V and 3 bases at J, with 8 bases between the two ends. The CDR3 reads CASSELGYEQYF. CDR3 in DNA: TGTGCCAGCAGTGAACTGGGCTACGAGCAGTACTTC.

The chain uses TRBV5-1 and TRBJ2-2; perhaps TRBD2 as D (6 bases). Germline-derived CDR1 and CDR2 are SGHRS and YFSETQ. V was shortened by 0 bases and J by 4 bases, with 13 bases between the two germline ends. The CDR3 sequence is 16 residues long. CDR3 residues: CASSLVPGVSTGELFF. Here the CDR3 DNA reads TGCGCCAGCAGCTTGGTGCCGGGAGTGAGCACCGGGGAGCTGTTTTTT.

The chain links TRBV7-9 to TRBJ1-3; possibly TRBD1 for D (6 bases). The CDR3 has 16 amino acids. The ends were cut back, 1 base at V and 2 bases at J, with 12 bases in the middle. Germline-derived CDR1 and CDR2 are SEHNR and FQNEAQ (reference sequence). CDR3: CASSLGLQGTGNTIYF. The CDR3 DNA reads as TGTGCCAGCAGCTTAGGGCTACAGGGCACTGGAAACACCATATATTTT.

J is TRBJ1-5 and V is TRBV5-6; D unresolved. Germline-derived CDR1 and CDR2 are SGHDT and YYEEEE. The CDR3 consists of 12 residues. V gave up 9 bases and J gave up 4 bases, with 11 bases separating them. As DNA, the CDR3 is TGTGCCACCCCCGGAGGGAATCAGCCCCAGCATTTT. The encoded protein is CATPGGNQPQHF.

This clone was detected only once. The rearrangement joins TRBV25-1 to TRBJ2-2; the D gene is possibly TRBD1 (6 bases). In germline, CDR1 is MGHDK, CDR2 SYGVNS. With 1 base removed from V and 3 bases from J, the gap between germline ends came to 12 bases. The CDR3 loop spans 16 amino acids. The CDR3 bases are TGTGCCAGCAGTGAATGGCTGGGGGCGGACACCGGGGAGCTGTTTTTT. Its translation is CASSEWLGADTGELFF.

The chain employs TRBV4-2 and TRBJ2-1; 7 nucleotides agree with TRBD2. Germline V gene lookup returns CDR1 LGHNA and CDR2 YNFKEQ. The CDR3 is 17 amino acids. Trimming cost V 0 bases and J 1 base; bases outside gene matches: 6. CDR3 residues: CASSQDQASGSYNEQFF. CDR3 DNA sequence: TGTGCCAGCAGCCAAGATCAGGCTAGCGGATCCTACAATGAGCAGTTCTTC.

The chain combines TRBV5-6 with TRBJ2-7, with 7 nucleotides matching TRBD1. This CDR3 has 15 amino acids. The junction had 5 bases not matched to a gene; V was cut back by 1 base and J by 1 base. Germline V lookup: CDR1 SGHDT, CDR2 YYEEEE. The CDR3 nucleotides are TGTGCCAGCAGCTTGTGGTACAGGGGATCCTACGAGCAGTACTTC. Translated, it gives CASSLWYRGSYEQYF. The full variable domain, with the rest looked up from reference TRBV5-6 and TRBJ2-7, is DAGVTQSPTHLIKTRGQQVTLRCSPKSGHDTVSWYQQALGQGPQFIFQYYEEEERQRGNFPDRFSGHQFPNYSSELNVNALLLGDSALYLCASSLWYRGSYEQYFGPGTRLTVT.

This chain uses TRBV19 with TRBJ1-2; the D gene is possibly TRBD1 (5 bases). The CDR3 is 14 amino acids. CDR1 is LNHDA, CDR2 SQIVND, per germline (reference sequence). The V and J ends lost 2 bases and 8 bases respectively, with 15 bases between them. This chain's CDR3 is CASSIWAREGGYTF. The CDR3 bases are TGTGCCAGTAGTATATGGGCCAGGGAGGGAGGCTACACCTTC.

There are a few counts of this clone. The chain recombines TRBV10-3 with TRBJ1-5; 9 nucleotides agree with TRBD1. CDR1 ENHRY and CDR2 SYGVKD come from the germline V gene. The CDR3 covers 15 residues. V gave up 5 bases and J gave up 3 bases; unmatched junction bases: 5. Here the CDR3 DNA reads TGTGCCATCAGTATGGGACAGGGAGCCAATCAGCCCCAGCATTTT. The encoded protein is CAISMGQGANQPQHF.

This clone was recorded a few times. The chain recombines TRBV30 with TRBJ2-1, with D possibly being TRBD1 (6 bases). The ends were cut back, 0 bases at V and 7 bases at J, with 7 bases in the middle. The CDR3 spans 12 residues. Germline assignment: CDR1 GTSNPN and CDR2 SVGIG (reference sequence). The CDR3 nucleotides are TGTGCCTGGAGTGTAAGGGGGAATGAGCAGTTCTTC. This encodes CAWSVRGNEQFF.